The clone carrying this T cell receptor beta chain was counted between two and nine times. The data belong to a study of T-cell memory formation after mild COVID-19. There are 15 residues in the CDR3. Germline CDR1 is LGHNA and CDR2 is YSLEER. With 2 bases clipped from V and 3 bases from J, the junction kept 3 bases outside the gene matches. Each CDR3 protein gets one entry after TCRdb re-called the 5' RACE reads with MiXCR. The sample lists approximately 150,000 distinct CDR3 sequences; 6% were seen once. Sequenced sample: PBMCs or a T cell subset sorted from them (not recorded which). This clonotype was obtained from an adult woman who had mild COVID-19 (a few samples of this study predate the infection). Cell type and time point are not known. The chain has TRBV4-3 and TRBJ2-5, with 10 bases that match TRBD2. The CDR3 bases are TGCGCCAGCAGCCAATTCCTAGCGGGAGAAGAGACCCAGTACTTC. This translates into CASSQFLAGEETQYF.